These 15 T cell receptor beta chains were sequenced from one sample in a study of shared clonotypes between healthy human individuals (dated by TCRdb to the early 2020s). Library preparation employed the immunoSEQ multiplex PCR assay. The table was pulled from immuneACCESS by TCRdb, which kept in-frame rearrangements only. Such tables lose some clones; where checked, under half of the loss comes from unresolved V genes, and the rest has no known cause. The sample profile shows about 2.1 million clones; about 93% of them were found once. In total, the top ten clones hold about 1.7% of the sample. CD8 naive samples consisted of CD45RO-negative cells that were positively selected for CCR7, yielding a CD45RA+CCR7+ population without TemRA cells. Sequencing was carried out using naive CD8+ T cells from PBMCs. In light of the paper, this sample's cell subset or site label describes: CD45RA+CCR7+. These receptors all come from a man aged 18-30 years in good health. Some clones in this sample may be carry-over from other donors' samples.

V and J are TRBV7-2 and TRBJ1-1; TRBD1 agrees at 11 bases. V trimming: 10 bases; J trimming: 0 bases; junction bases outside the gene matches: 13. This CDR3 is 17 amino acids long. Germline V lookup: CDR1 SGHTA, CDR2 FQGNSA. The CDR3 is CATRFGLGQGVNTEAFF. In DNA form, the CDR3 reads TGTGCCACCCGCTTCGGTTTGGGACAGGGGGTGAACACTGAAGCTTTCTTT.

This clone was detected only once. The V gene is TRBV19, the J gene TRBJ2-3, with D perhaps being TRBD1 or TRBD2 (5 bases each). The CDR3 spans 15 residues. Germline V lookup: CDR1 LNHDA, CDR2 SQIVND (reference sequence). The V end was cut by 5 bases, the J end by 2 bases, with 14 bases between. This chain's CDR3 is CASSYGDRYTDTQYF. The CDR3 nucleotides are TGTGCCAGTAGTTATGGGGACCGATACACAGATACGCAGTATTTT.

The chain employs TRBV4-2 and TRBJ1-4; D is perhaps TRBD1 (5 bases). V was cut by 1 base and J by 3 bases, with 9 bases left in between. The CDR3 totals 15 residues. The germline CDR1 and CDR2 sequences are LGHNA and YNFKEQ. CDR3 sequence (DNA): TGTGCCAGCAGCCAAGGGGGCGGCTCTAATGAAAAACTGTTTTTT. This sequence encodes CASSQGGGSNEKLFF.

The chain combines TRBV13 with TRBJ2-1; TRBD1 matches 9 bases. The CDR3 consists of 16 residues. CDR1 and CDR2 (germline): PRHDT, FYEKMQ (reference sequence). J lost 8 bases, V lost 3 bases, and 11 bases had no gene match. The CDR3 sequence: CASSFGQGKSLDEQFF. The CDR3 DNA reads as TGTGCCAGCAGCTTTGGACAGGGGAAGAGTTTGGATGAGCAGTTCTTC. The variable domain in full, with the rest retrieved from reference TRBV13 and TRBJ2-1, is AAGVIQSPRHLIKEKRETATLKCYPIPRHDTVYWYQQGPGQDPQFLISFYEKMQSDKGSIPDRFSAQQFSDYHSELNMSSLELGDSALYFCASSFGQGKSLDEQFFGPGTRLTVL.

This chain connects TRBV9 to TRBJ2-7; 8 nucleotides align to TRBD2. Germline values: CDR1 SGDLS, CDR2 YYNGEE. Unmatched junction bases numbered 10, after V lost 6 bases and J lost 5 bases. This CDR3 contains 14 residues. The CDR3 loop reads CASNTGLAPDEQYF. CDR3 nucleotides: TGTGCCAGCAATACTGGACTAGCTCCCGACGAGCAGTACTTC.

The chain couples TRBV27 to TRBJ2-1; 12 bases line up with TRBD2. The CDR3 covers 16 residues. The trim removed 4 bases at V and 8 bases at J, leaving 9 bases unmatched. Germline CDR1 and CDR2: MNHEY and SMNVEV (reference sequence). CDR3 bases: TGTGCCAGCAGTTCGGGTACCCTAGCGGGAGGGCATGAGCAGTTCTTC. Its translation is CASSSGTLAGGHEQFF.

This chain connects TRBV27 to TRBJ2-3; maybe TRBD1 (6 bases). This CDR3 has 16 amino acids. The V end was cut by 3 bases, the J end by 2 bases, with 15 bases between. In germline, CDR1 is MNHEY, CDR2 SMNVEV (reference sequence). The CDR3 sequence: CASSFSWAGVTDTQYF. CDR3 nucleotide sequence: TGTGCCAGCAGTTTTAGTTGGGCAGGGGTCACAGATACGCAGTATTTT.

V gene TRBV5-6 combines with J gene TRBJ1-5; 8 bases match TRBD1. Germline V gives CDR1 SGHDT, CDR2 YYEEEE. The V gene end was trimmed by 1 base and the J gene end by 2 bases; junction bases not matched to a gene: 2. The CDR3 loop spans 15 amino acids. The CDR3, as DNA: TGTGCCAGCAGCTTGTGGGGACAGGGCAATCAGCCCCAGCATTTT. Translated: CASSLWGQGNQPQHF.

The rearrangement links TRBV7-8 to TRBJ1-2; D perhaps matches TRBD1 (5 bases). CDR3 length: 16 amino acids. The germline V gene has CDR1 SGHVS and CDR2 FQNEAQ. The germline V and J ends were trimmed by 0 bases and 0 bases, with 11 bases remaining between them. CDR3 bases: TGTGCCAGCAGCTTAGCCCGGGGGGATCCTAACTATGGCTACACCTTC. It translates to CASSLARGDPNYGYTF.

The gene calls are TRBV28 and TRBJ1-1, with D possibly matching TRBD1 (5 bases). The CDR3 totals 13 residues. The germline gives CDR1 MDHEN, CDR2 SYDVKM. V dropped 7 bases and J dropped 0 bases, with 9 bases sitting between them. The CDR3 sequence is CASMGQLNTEAFF. CDR3 sequence (DNA): TGTGCCAGCATGGGGCAGCTGAACACTGAAGCTTTCTTT.

This clone was detected once. The V and J genes are TRBV9 and TRBJ2-3, with D perhaps matching TRBD1 or TRBD2 (5 bases each). Germline V lookup: CDR1 SGDLS, CDR2 YYNGEE. Trimming took 0 bases from V and 6 from J, leaving 14 bases between them. The CDR3 contains 15 residues. CDR3 amino acids: CASSVDPGRADTQYF. For the CDR3, the DNA is TGTGCCAGCAGCGTAGATCCAGGGCGGGCGGATACGCAGTATTTT.

This clone was counted between two and nine times. V is TRBV5-1 and J is TRBJ1-1, with D perhaps matching TRBD1 (5 bases). Germline V gives CDR1 SGHRS, CDR2 YFSETQ. There are 16 residues in the CDR3. Trimming took off 0 bases at V and 1 base at J, with 13 bases between the two ends. CDR3 protein: CASSLVRLGQNTEAFF. The DNA for the CDR3 is TGCGCCAGCAGCTTGGTGAGGTTGGGGCAGAACACTGAAGCTTTCTTT.

The chain carries TRBV5-1 and TRBJ2-3; possibly TRBD2 for D (5 bases). CDR1 SGHRS and CDR2 YFSETQ come from the germline V gene. Trimming took 4 bases from V and 2 from J, leaving 14 bases between them. This CDR3 is 15 amino acids long. The CDR3 DNA sequence: TGCGCCAGCAGCCTCGAGCGGAGATTCACAGATACGCAGTATTTT. The encoded protein is CASSLERRFTDTQYF.

J is TRBJ2-1 and V is TRBV27; D uncertain. Germline assignment: CDR1 MNHEY and CDR2 SMNVEV (reference sequence). The CDR3 extends over 15 amino acids. The V end was cut by 2 bases, the J end by 6 bases, with 14 bases between. The CDR3 bases are TGTGCCAGCAGTTTAAGGTCCCCAAGGGTCAATGAGCAGTTCTTC. Encoded protein: CASSLRSPRVNEQFF.

The chain is built from TRBV7-9 and TRBJ2-3; a weak D match, TRBD2 (5 bases). Trimming cost V 4 bases and J 0 bases, with 17 bases left between them. The CDR3 consists of 17 residues. The germline V gene encodes CDR1 SEHNR and CDR2 FQNEAQ (reference sequence). CDR3 region: CASSSKRADPSTDTQYF. CDR3 bases: TGTGCCAGCAGCTCGAAGAGGGCGGATCCTAGCACAGATACGCAGTATTTT. Variable domain in full (rest from reference TRBV7-9 and TRBJ2-3): DTGVSQNPRHKITKRGQNVTFRCDPISEHNRLYWYRQTLGQGPEFLTYFQNEAQLEKSRLLSDRFSAERPKGSFSTLEIQRTEQGDSAMYLCASSSKRADPSTDTQYFGPGTRLTVL.